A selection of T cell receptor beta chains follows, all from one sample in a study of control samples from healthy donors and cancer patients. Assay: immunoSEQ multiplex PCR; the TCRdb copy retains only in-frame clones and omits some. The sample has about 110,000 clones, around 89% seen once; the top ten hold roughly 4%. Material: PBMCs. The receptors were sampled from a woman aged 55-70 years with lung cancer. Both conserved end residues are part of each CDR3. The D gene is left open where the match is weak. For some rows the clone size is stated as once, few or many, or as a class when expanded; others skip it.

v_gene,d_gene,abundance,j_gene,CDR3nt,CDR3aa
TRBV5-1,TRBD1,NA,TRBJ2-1,TGCGCCAGCAGCCGACAGGGGGCTGACTACAATGAGCAGTTCTTC,CASSRQGADYNEQFF
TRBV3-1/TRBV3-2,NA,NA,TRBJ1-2,TGTGCCAGCAGTTCTACAGGGCCCGGCAGTGGCTACACCTTC,CASSSTGPGSGYTF
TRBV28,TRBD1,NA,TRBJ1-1,TGTGCCAGCAGTTTGGGACAGAGGAACACTGAAGCTTTCTTT,CASSLGQRNTEAFF
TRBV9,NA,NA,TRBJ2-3,TGTGCCAGCAGCGTAGAGGGGTCCCTCACAGATACGCAGTATTTT,CASSVEGSLTDTQYF
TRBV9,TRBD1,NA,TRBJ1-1,TGTGCCAGCAGCCCACGAGGGGGCTCGGCTGAAGCTTTCTTT,CASSPRGGSAEAFF
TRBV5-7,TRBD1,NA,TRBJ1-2,TGTGCCAGCAGCTTCTCCGGGACAGGGGTATTTTTCGGTTACTATGGCTACACCTTC,CASSFSGTGVFFGYYGYTF
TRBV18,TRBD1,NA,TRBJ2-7,TGTGCCAGCTCACCGAAGACAGGGGGAGGCGAGCAGTACTTC,CASSPKTGGGEQYF
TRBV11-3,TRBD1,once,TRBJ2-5,TGTGCCAGCAGCTTCACAGGGGTATCAGAGACCCAGTACTTC,CASSFTGVSETQYF
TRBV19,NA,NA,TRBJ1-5,TGTGCCAGTAGTGGAGGACGGAGCAAGGCCCAGCATTTT,CASSGGRSKAQHF
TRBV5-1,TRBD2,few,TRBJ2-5,TGCGCCAGCCGACTTGGGGTTAGAGCGGGGCCCCAAGAGACCCAGTACTTC,CASRLGVRAGPQETQYF
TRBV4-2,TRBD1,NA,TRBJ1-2,TGTGCCAGCAGCCAAGACCTACAGGGGGCCTATGGCTACACCTTC,CASSQDLQGAYGYTF
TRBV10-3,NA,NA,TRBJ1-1,TGTGCCATCAGTGCGAATGGGGGGATGGCTTTCTTT,CAISANGGMAFF
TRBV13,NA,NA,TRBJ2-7,TGTGCCAGCAGCTTAGTAGGGGGGACGAAGGCCTACGAGCAGTACTTC,CASSLVGGTKAYEQYF
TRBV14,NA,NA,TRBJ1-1,TGTGCCAGCAGCCTTGGACCGAGGACTGAAGCTTTCTTT,CASSLGPRTEAFF
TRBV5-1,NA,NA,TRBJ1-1,TGCGCCAGCAACGAAGCGGACATCACGAACACTGAAGCTTTCTTT,CASNEADITNTEAFF